This T cell receptor beta chain originates from a study of neurological immune-mediated disorders. This clonotype was detected many times. Antigen specificity is unknown. The making of cDNA relied on 5'RACE with 10-nucleotide random UMIs. In each sequencing run, over 160 million TCR-beta sequences were generated from 15-18 subjects. Each CDR3 protein gets one entry after TCRdb re-called the 5' RACE reads with MiXCR. The sample includes approximately 41,000 distinct CDR3 sequences, approximately 15% of them seen just once. Study-wide results and caveats: Multiple sclerosis patients had less TCR clonal expansion than even healthy controls, unlike HTLV-1-associated myelopathy.

Between the trimmed V and J ends, which lost 5 bases and 5 bases, there was a span of 13 bases. The CDR3 loop spans 14 amino acids. The germline CDR1 and CDR2 sequences are SEHNR and FQNEAQ (reference sequence). The sorted libraries were prepared using approximately 970,000 CD4+ or CD8+ T cells that had themselves been sorted. Sequenced: CD4+ T cells from blood. The chain carries TRBV7-9 and TRBJ2-1; tentative D call: TRBD1 (6 bases). This TCR was recovered from a woman in her sixties or seventies with HTLV-1-associated myelopathy (HAM/TSP). CDR3 region: CASSPGQPNNEQFF. CDR3 in DNA: TGTGCCAGCAGCCCAGGACAGCCCAACAATGAGCAGTTCTTC.